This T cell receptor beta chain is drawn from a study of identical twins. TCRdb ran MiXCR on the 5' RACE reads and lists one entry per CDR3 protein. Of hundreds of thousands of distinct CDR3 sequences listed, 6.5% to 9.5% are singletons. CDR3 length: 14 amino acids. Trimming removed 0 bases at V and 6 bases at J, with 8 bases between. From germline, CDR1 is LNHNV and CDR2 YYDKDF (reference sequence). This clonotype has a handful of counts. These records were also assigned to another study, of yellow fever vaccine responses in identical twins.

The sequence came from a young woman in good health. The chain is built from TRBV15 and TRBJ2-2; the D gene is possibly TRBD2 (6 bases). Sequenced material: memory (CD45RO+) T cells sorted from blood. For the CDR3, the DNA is TGTGCCACCAGCAGAGATAGCGGAGCCGGGGAGCTGTTTTTT. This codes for CATSRDSGAGELFF.